Listed below are T cell receptor beta chains from one sample, sequenced in a study of glioma-infiltrating T cells. TCRdb reprocessed the multiplex PCR reads via MiXCR and lists one record per CDR3 protein. The profile covers about 210,000 distinct CDR3 sequences, with over 30% appearing a single time and 20% taken by the ten largest. Sequenced: glioma tissue, nonneoplastic brain tissue, or PBMCs (not recorded which). The receptors stem from a human donor with low-grade glioma or glioblastoma, undergoing nonglioma brain surgery, or in good health (not recorded which). The CDR3 runs from the conserved cysteine through the conserved F or W. Fields, in order: clone size, D gene, J gene, V gene, CDR3 protein, CDR3 DNA. D genes are given only for firm matches. The size field is filled for only some rows; it gives once, few, many or a size class.

>many|.|TRBJ2-7|TRBV6-1
CAGANLGTYEQYF
TGTGCCGGCGCCAACTTGGGTACCTACGAGCAGTACTTC
>.|.|TRBJ2-3|TRBV4-1
CASSVNGRDTDTQYF
TGCGCCAGCAGCGTGAACGGTCGCGACACAGATACGCAGTATTTT
>many|.|TRBJ2-5|TRBV20-1
CSASPMRELRETQYF
TGCAGTGCTTCACCGATGCGGGAATTGAGAGAGACCCAGTACTTC
>many|.|TRBJ1-3|TRBV6-1
CASSQAGDRGNTIYF
TGTGCCAGCAGTCAAGCTGGGGATCGAGGAAACACCATATATTTT
>.|.|TRBJ1-1|TRBV6-2/TRBV6-3
CASSYGAGPEAFF
TGTGCCAGCAGTTACGGCGCCGGGCCTGAAGCTTTCTTT
>.|TRBD1|TRBJ1-2|TRBV24-1
CATSASDREGSGYTF
TGTGCCACCAGTGCCAGCGACAGGGAAGGCTCTGGCTACACCTTC
>.|TRBD2|TRBJ2-5|TRBV24-1
CATSDPGTSGGFEQYF
TGTGCCACCAGTGATCCCGGGACTAGCGGCGGGTTTGAGCAGTACTTC
>many|.|TRBJ2-2|TRBV6-1
CASSLNGANTGELFF
TGTGCCAGCAGTTTGAACGGAGCGAACACCGGGGAGCTGTTTTTT
>many|.|TRBJ1-1|TRBV5-4
CASREPGNTEAFF
TGTGCCAGCAGGGAACCCGGGAACACTGAAGCTTTCTTT
>few|TRBD1|TRBJ2-5|TRBV5-5
CASSHFDRAETQYF
TGTGCCAGCAGCCATTTTGACAGGGCGGAGACCCAGTACTTC
>many|.|TRBJ1-6|TRBV6-1
CASSWSDSLSPLHF
TGTGCCAGCAGTTGGTCGGACAGCCTTTCACCCCTCCACTTT
>.|TRBD1|TRBJ1-2|TRBV27
CASSTSGTALNYDYNF
TGTGCCAGCAGTACCTCCGGGACAGCTCTTAACTATGACTACAACTTC
>.|TRBD2|TRBJ2-5|TRBV20-1
CSAQGLSGVKGTQYF
TGCAGTGCTCAGGGACTATCGGGAGTTAAAGGGACCCAGTACTTC
>.|TRBD1|TRBJ2-7|TRBV20-1
CSARKSNLLGPGGYEQYF
TGCAGTGCGAGAAAAAGCAACCTTCTGGGTCCAGGGGGCTACGAGCAGTACTTC
>.|.|TRBJ1-2|TRBV20-1
CSAIYWGYGYTF
TGCAGTGCTATATATTGGGGGTATGGCTACACCTTC
>many|TRBD1|TRBJ2-7|TRBV6-1
CASSYGTVGTEQYF
TGTGCCAGCAGTTATGGGACAGTCGGAACCGAGCAGTACTTC
>.|TRBD1|TRBJ2-1|TRBV28
CASRAGQGADEQFF
TGTGCCAGCAGGGCCGGACAGGGGGCGGATGAGCAGTTCTTC
>many|.|TRBJ1-5|TRBV19
CASSPFQQGPQHF
TGTGCCAGTAGTCCATTTCAACAGGGGCCCCAGCATTTT
>.|.|TRBJ1-2|TRBV28
CASSTTPCPRGYSYTF
TGTGCCAGCAGCACTACACCGTGCCCCCGGGGCTATAGCTACACCTTC
>many|.|TRBJ1-1|TRBV25-1
CASKGSRTEAFF
TGTGCCAGCAAAGGGTCTAGGACTGAAGCTTTCTTT
>.|.|TRBJ1-1|TRBV27
CASTPVGKPNTEAFF
TGTGCCAGCACCCCAGTAGGAAAGCCGAACACTGAAGCTTTCTTT
>many|.|TRBJ1-1|TRBV7-2
CASSLEGLEAFF
TGTGCCAGCAGCTTGGAAGGTCTAGAAGCTTTCTTT
>.|TRBD2|TRBJ2-1|TRBV5-1
CASSLAASGRGNEQFF
TGCGCCAGCAGCTTGGCAGCTAGCGGGAGGGGTAATGAGCAGTTCTTC
>many|.|TRBJ1-4|TRBV19
CASSMGVNEKLFF
TGTGCCAGTAGTATGGGAGTTAATGAAAAACTGTTTTTT
>.|TRBD1|TRBJ2-7|TRBV7-9
CASSAAGTGDDEQYF
TGCGCCAGCAGCGCCGCCGGGACAGGGGACGACGAGCAGTACTTC
>many|TRBD2|TRBJ2-7|TRBV6-2/TRBV6-3
CASSYSPGLAYSGEQYF
TGTGCCAGCAGTTACTCTCCGGGACTAGCGTACTCAGGCGAGCAGTACTTC
>many|TRBD2|TRBJ2-7|TRBV2
CATGGLASYEQYF
TGTGCCACAGGGGGACTAGCGTCCTACGAGCAGTACTTC
>.|.|TRBJ2-1|TRBV7-2
CASSFDPLYEQFF
TGTGCCAGCAGCTTTGACCCCCTCTATGAGCAGTTCTTC
>many|TRBD2|TRBJ2-1|TRBV6-4
CASSVLAGAKNEQFF
TGTGCCAGCAGTGTACTAGCGGGAGCGAAGAATGAGCAGTTCTTC
>.|.|TRBJ1-6|TRBV6-1
CASRYTRDSPLQF
TGTGCCAGCAGATACACTAGGGATTCACCCCTCCAATTT
>.|.|TRBJ2-3|TRBV20-1
CSASEGLDRHTQYF
TGCAGTGCTAGTGAAGGCCTAGATCGGCATACGCAGTATTTT
>few|TRBD1|TRBJ1-4|TRBV5-8
CASSTQFGTGAQEKLFF
TGTGCCAGCAGCACTCAGTTTGGAACAGGGGCACAGGAAAAACTGTTTTTT
>few|.|TRBJ2-5|TRBV6-2/TRBV6-3
CASSYSRLRQETQYF
TGTGCCAGCAGTTACTCCCGACTCCGCCAAGAGACCCAGTACTTC